The clone carrying this T cell receptor (beta chain) was seen more than once but under ten times. Its antigen remains unidentified. This specimen comes from a study of blood T cells in healthy people across ages. Together with a sample-barcoded 5' primer, a J-beta primer mix was included in a second PCR lasting roughly 7 to 11 cycles. One entry per CDR3 protein, called by TCRdb with MiXCR from the 5' RACE reads. The top ten hold more than 20% of the sample, which has 700,000 to 950,000 distinct CDR3 sequences, 35% to 45% seen once. Study-wide results and limits: The CMV status of each donor remained undetermined, and this could have confounded shifts in expanded clonotypes. Researchers report that TCR beta diversity correlated strongly with naive T cell percentage. Unsorted PBMCs ruled out conclusive naive versus antigen-experienced comparison.

Germline loops: CDR1 DFQATT, CDR2 SNEGSKA (reference sequence). This CDR3 has 11 amino acids. V lost 7 bases, J lost 6 bases, and 12 bases lay in between. The study isolated at least 7 million PBMCs from each sample. The rearrangement links TRBV20-1 to TRBJ1-2; D gene unclear. The sequenced sample was blood. The sequence was obtained from a woman aged 55 to 70 in good health. As DNA, the CDR3 is TGCAGTGGGGCGAGAATTGATGGCTACACCTTC. This codes for CSGARIDGYTF.